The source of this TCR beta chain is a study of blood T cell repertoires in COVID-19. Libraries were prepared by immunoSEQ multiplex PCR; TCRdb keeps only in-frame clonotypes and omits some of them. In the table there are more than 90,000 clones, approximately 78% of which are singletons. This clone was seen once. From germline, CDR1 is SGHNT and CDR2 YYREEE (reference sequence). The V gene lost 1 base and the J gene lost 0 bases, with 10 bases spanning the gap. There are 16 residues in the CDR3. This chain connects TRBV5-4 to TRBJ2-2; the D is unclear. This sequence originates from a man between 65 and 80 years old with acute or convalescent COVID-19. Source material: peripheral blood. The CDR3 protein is CASSLMFAANTGELFF. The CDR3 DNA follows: TGTGCCAGCAGCTTGATGTTTGCGGCGAACACCGGGGAGCTGTTTTTT.